These 5 T cell receptor beta chains were sequenced from one sample in a study of graft-versus-host responses after intestinal transplantation listed by TCRdb under 2021. Interpreted using the paper, the time point label stands for: cells obtained before transplantation from donor or recipient. These receptors lack a known antigen. Libraries came from the immunoSEQ multiplex PCR assay. TCRdb obtained this table from immuneACCESS and retained in-frame rearrangements with V and J assigned. These tables miss some clones; where compared with another copy, unresolved V genes account for less than half of the shortfall, and the remainder is unexplained. The sample table contains some 130,000 clones; only one count was recorded for just over 90% of them. Over 0.15% of the sample is held by the ten biggest clonotypes. The specimen comprised unstimulated CD4+ T cells sorted from spleen or lymph node cells, sampled before intestinal transplant. All receptors derive from a human donor who received an intestinal transplant.

The chain joins TRBV11-2 to TRBJ1-5; D uncertain. This CDR3 comprises 16 residues. Deletions cut 1 base from V and 2 bases from J, with 12 bases between. Germline lookup yields CDR1 SGHAT and CDR2 FQNNGV. CDR3 sequence (DNA): TGTGCCAGCAGCTTAGGAATCAACTCGGGCAATCAGCCCCAGCATTTT. Amino acid sequence: CASSLGINSGNQPQHF.

The chain combines TRBV5-1 with TRBJ2-7, with 9 bases matching TRBD1. J gave up 2 bases and V 3 bases, and 9 bases lay outside the gene matches. This CDR3 comprises 16 residues. CDR1 is SGHRS and CDR2 is YFSETQ in the germline V gene. CDR3 region: CASSYRVRTGAYEQYF. DNA of the CDR3: TGCGCCAGCAGCTACAGGGTCAGGACAGGGGCCTACGAGCAGTACTTC.

The rearrangement links TRBV7-6 to TRBJ2-2; 11 nucleotides agree with TRBD1. J was trimmed by 7 bases and V by 2 bases; bases with no gene match: 6. The germline V gene encodes CDR1 SGHVS and CDR2 FNYEAQ. The length of the CDR3 is 16 residues. Written as DNA, the CDR3 is TGTGCCAGCAGCTTAAGGACAGGGGGCAGTGTCGGGGAGCTGTTTTTT. Its translation is CASSLRTGGSVGELFF.

The chain carries TRBV2 and TRBJ2-5, with TRBD2 matching 9 bases. Per the germline V gene, CDR1 is SNHLY and CDR2 is FYNNEI. This CDR3 is built from 16 residues. V was pared by 6 bases and J by 7 bases, with 15 bases of the junction left unmatched. The CDR3 loop reads CASSLRGSGGPPTQYF. The CDR3 DNA is TGTGCCAGCAGCCTAAGGGGGAGCGGGGGGCCCCCGACCCAGTACTTC. Based on the CDR3 plus reference TRBV2 and TRBJ2-5, the full variable domain is EPEVTQTPSHQVTQMGQEVILRCVPISNHLYFYWYRQILGQKVEFLVSFYNNEISEKSEIFDDQFSVERPDGSNFTLKIRSTKLEDSAMYFCASSLRGSGGPPTQYFGPGTRLLVL.

V gene TRBV6-1 combines with J gene TRBJ2-3, with D perhaps matching TRBD1 (7 bases). Per germline, CDR1 MNHNS and CDR2 SASEGT. The V end was cut by 7 bases, the J end by 5 bases, with 19 bases between. CDR3 length equals 15 residues. CDR3 loop: CASTWGDRVGDTQYF. CDR3 bases: TGTGCCAGCACTTGGGGGGACAGAGTGGGAGATACGCAGTATTTT.